A single sample is the source of the 20 T cell receptor beta chains below, sequenced in a study of blood T cells in healthy people across ages (dated by TCRdb to the mid-2010s). The method behind the library was 5' RACE. This sample was sequenced with an Illumina HiSeq 2500. A second roughly 6 to 11 cycle PCR used a sample-barcoded 5' primer and a J-beta primer mix. The public reads were quality trimmed at Q25 with fastp and then assembled into clones with MiXCR by TCRdb, keeping productive beta chains. Merged by CDR3 protein, the rows form single entries marked with the most common genes and DNA. The sample table lists hundreds of thousands of distinct CDR3 sequences, 62% of them with a count of one. The ten largest clones add up to about 30% of the sample. The material sequenced was blood. Receptors were obtained from a young man in good health.

The rearrangement joins TRBV6-6 to TRBJ2-3, with D perhaps being TRBD1 or TRBD2 (5 bases each). The CDR3 totals 14 residues. The V end was cut by 10 bases, the J end by 0 bases, with 14 bases between. Germline V lookup: CDR1 MNHNY, CDR2 SVGAGI (reference sequence). The CDR3 DNA follows: TGTGCCACGGACGAGGGACCTAGCACAGATACGCAGTATTTT. Its protein is CATDEGPSTDTQYF.

This CDR3 reads CASSKRASLARETQYF. Here the CDR3 DNA reads TGTGCCAGCAGCAAACGGGCGAGTTTAGCGCGGGAGACCCAGTACTTC. The chain couples TRBV21-1 to TRBJ2-5; TRBD1 was called by the table and not checked on the DNA. TRBV21-1 is annotated as a pseudogene. The CDR3 extends over 16 amino acids.

This clonotype was recorded a few times. The chain is built from TRBV7-8 and TRBJ1-2, with D possibly being TRBD1 (6 bases). CDR3 size: 16 residues. The V gene lost 4 bases and the J gene lost 2 bases, with 17 bases spanning the gap. Germline values: CDR1 SGHVS, CDR2 FQNEAQ. For the CDR3, the DNA is TGTGCCAGCAGCTCCCGCGGGGGCCCGGGGAACTATGGCTACACCTTC. Translation gives CASSSRGGPGNYGYTF.

J is TRBJ1-2 and V is TRBV9; D is perhaps TRBD1 (5 bases). With 1 base removed from V and 2 bases from J, the gap between germline ends came to 6 bases. The CDR3 is 13 amino acids. The germline V gene encodes CDR1 SGDLS and CDR2 YYNGEE. CDR3 residues: CASSVSGNYGYTF. CDR3 nucleotides: TGTGCCAGCAGCGTATCAGGGAACTATGGCTACACCTTC.

The chain uses TRBV6-5 and TRBJ2-7; 8 nucleotides align to TRBD2. Losses at the gene ends were 4 bases for V and 5 bases for J; bases not matched to a gene: 13. CDR3 length: 16 amino acids. Germline CDR1 reads MNHEY; CDR2 reads SVGAGI. The CDR3 DNA sequence: TGTGCCAGCAGTTTAGAATCGCGGGGGGCGTTGGACGAGCAGTACTTC. Protein sequence: CASSLESRGALDEQYF.

This clonotype showed up just a few times. J is TRBJ2-5 and V is TRBV29-1; D uncertain. Trimming shortened V by 2 bases and J by 0 bases, and 4 bases separated the two germline ends. The CDR3 totals 12 residues. Germline V gene data show CDR1 as SQVTM and CDR2 as ANQGSEA. CDR3 residues: CSVEYHQETQYF. DNA for the CDR3: TGCAGCGTTGAATACCACCAAGAGACCCAGTACTTC. Full variable domain (remainder filled in from reference TRBV29-1 and TRBJ2-5): SAVISQKPSRDICQRGTSLTIQCQVDSQVTMMFWYRQQPGQSLTLIATANQGSEATYESGFVIDKFPISRPNLTFSTLTVSNMSPEDSSIYLCSVEYHQETQYFGPGTRLLVL.

This chain uses TRBV12-3 or TRBV12-4 with TRBJ2-3; 7 nucleotides align to TRBD2. The CDR3 runs to 16 residues. The J segment lost 2 bases and the V segment lost 2 bases, leaving 7 bases of the junction unmatched. For the CDR3, the DNA is TGTGCCAGCAGTTTAATCGCGGGGGAATTCACAGATACGCAGTATTTT. Translation gives CASSLIAGEFTDTQYF.

This clonotype has more than one count but fewer than ten. The rearrangement joins TRBV6-4 to TRBJ2-5, with D possibly called TRBD1 or TRBD2 (6 bases each). Germline lookup yields CDR1 MRHNA and CDR2 SNTAGT. This CDR3 has 13 amino acids. V lost 3 bases to trimming and J lost 5 bases, with 10 bases between them. CDR3 residues: CASSETGAETQYF. The DNA for the CDR3 is TGTGCCAGCAGTGAGACGGGGGCTGAGACCCAGTACTTC.

The chain joins TRBV7-2 to TRBJ2-1; unclear D gene. Germline-derived CDR1 and CDR2 are SGHTA and FQGNSA. The CDR3 runs to 15 residues. V shed 5 bases and J shed 8 bases, with 19 bases lying between them. CDR3 nucleotide sequence: TGTGCCAGCAGCCCCGGTCTAGAGTGGTGGGATGAGCAGTTCTTC. Protein product: CASSPGLEWWDEQFF.

This clonotype has only a few counts. The CDR3 DNA follows: TGTGCCAGCAGTTTCTCCGGGGGCGGTGAGCAGTTCTTC. Protein product: CASSFSGGGEQFF. The V and J genes are TRBV12-3 or TRBV12-4 and TRBJ2-1; D might be TRBD1 or TRBD2, each matching 6 bases. The V end was cut by 3 bases, the J end by 9 bases, with 12 bases between. CDR3 size: 13 residues.

V gene TRBV28 combines with J gene TRBJ2-7, with unresolved D. CDR1 is MDHEN, CDR2 SYDVKM, per germline. Trimming removed 8 bases from V and 4 bases from J, with 18 bases in between. This CDR3 spans 14 amino acids. The DNA of the CDR3 is TGTGCCAGCGTGGATCCGGCAGCACGTTACGAGCAGTACTTC. Protein: CASVDPAARYEQYF.

In its sample, this clonotype was seen once. The gene calls are TRBV6-5 and TRBJ2-3, with 9 bases matching TRBD2. Germline loops: CDR1 MNHEY, CDR2 SVGAGI. Losses at the gene ends were 4 bases for V and 3 bases for J; bases not matched to a gene: 11. CDR3 size: 17 residues. DNA for the CDR3: TGTGCCAGCAGTTCTCGACTAGCGGCGTCACCTACAGATACGCAGTATTTT. Translating it yields CASSSRLAASPTDTQYF.

This clonotype was recorded a few times. CDR3 sequence: CAISEERGALRQFF. CDR3 coding DNA: TGTGCCATCAGTGAGGAGCGGGGGGCCTTAAGGCAGTTCTTC. The chain recombines TRBV10-3 with TRBJ2-1; 9 bases agree with TRBD2. The CDR3 sequence is 14 residues long. Germline V gives CDR1 ENHRY, CDR2 SYGVKD. V lost 2 bases to trimming and J lost 12 bases; unmatched junction nucleotides: 8.

Turning to this clonotype: The junction shows a germline mismatch at one end, possibly a read error. This chain connects TRBV7-2 to TRBJ2-7; TRBD2 aligns across 12 bases. The CDR3 has 15 residues. Germline CDR1 and CDR2: SGHTA and FQGNSA. In DNA form, the CDR3 reads TGTGCCAGCAGCCGAACGACTAGCGGGGGATACGGGCAGTACTTC. This encodes CASSRTTSGGYGQYF. Combining the CDR3 with reference TRBV7-2 and TRBJ2-7 gives the whole variable domain GAGVSQSPSNKVTEKGKDVELRCDPISGHTALYWYRQSLGQGLEFLIYFQGNSAPDKSGLPSDRFSAERTGGSVSTLTIQRTQQEDSAVYLCASSRTTSGGYGQYFGPGTRLTVT.

This chain links TRBV4-2 with TRBJ2-5; D is unresolved. In germline, CDR1 is LGHNA, CDR2 YNFKEQ. This CDR3 is 16 amino acids long. V lost 0 bases, J lost 1 base, and 12 bases lay in between. The DNA for the CDR3 is TGTGCCAGCAGCCAAGAAAACAGCCCCTCCCAAGAGACCCAGTACTTC. Amino acid sequence: CASSQENSPSQETQYF.

The rearrangement links TRBV9 to TRBJ2-3; TRBD2 might be the D (5 bases). The CDR3 has 13 residues. Trimming stripped 0 bases from V and 5 bases from J, with 7 bases between. The V gene's germline CDR1 is SGDLS and CDR2 YYNGEE. The CDR3 is CASSVGGRDTQYF. CDR3 coding DNA: TGTGCCAGCAGCGTAGGTGGGAGAGATACGCAGTATTTT.

The gene calls are TRBV20-1 and TRBJ2-3, with 7 bases that match TRBD2. This CDR3 comprises 12 residues. The V segment lost 4 bases and the J segment 8 bases; nucleotides outside the gene matches: 6. The germline CDR1 and CDR2 sequences are DFQATT and SNEGSKA (reference sequence). In DNA form, the CDR3 reads TGCAGTGCTAAATTTAGCGGGTTTACGCAGTATTTT. Translating gives CSAKFSGFTQYF.

In its sample, this clonotype was seen many times. The rearrangement links TRBV7-2 to TRBJ1-6; D uncertain. This CDR3 spans 13 amino acids. From germline, CDR1 is SGHTA and CDR2 FQGNSA. V lost 4 bases, J lost 7 bases, and 8 bases lay in between. CDR3 DNA sequence: TGTGCCAGCAGCTATCAAGGGAATTCACCCCTCCACTTT. Its protein is CASSYQGNSPLHF.

The rearrangement links TRBV4-3 to TRBJ1-1; no definite D call. Germline assignment: CDR1 LGHNA and CDR2 YSLEER. Trimming cost V 2 bases and J 1 base, with 8 bases left between them. The CDR3 has 14 amino acids. In DNA form, the CDR3 reads TGCGCCAGCAGCCAAAATGTAGGGAACACTGAAGCTTTCTTT. Protein: CASSQNVGNTEAFF.

This clonotype was seen more than once but under ten times. The chain has TRBV28 and TRBJ2-4; possible D gene TRBD1, 6 bases. V dropped 7 bases and J dropped 1 base, with 11 bases sitting between them. CDR1 is MDHEN, CDR2 SYDVKM, per germline. The CDR3 contains 14 residues. CDR3 region: CASIPGQAKNIQYF. CDR3 bases: TGTGCCAGCATCCCAGGACAGGCCAAAAACATTCAGTACTTC.